Detailed here is one TCR beta chain. Antigen specificity is unknown. This record comes from a study of blood T cells in healthy people across ages. Across the study: T cells yielded about one barcoded beta molecule per two cells through template switching. General study points: A strong correlation was found between TCR beta diversity and the percentage of naive T cells.

The CDR3 consists of 15 residues. V was pared by 6 bases and J by 2 bases, with 8 bases of the junction left unmatched. PCR was performed a second time for roughly 7 to 11 cycles using a sample-barcoded 5' primer and a J-beta primer mix. TCRdb re-analysed the 5' RACE reads in MiXCR, keeping a single row per CDR3 protein. The sample lists around 800,000 distinct CDR3 sequences, about 45% occurring once. Each sample yielded at least 5.5 micrograms of PBMC total RNA. The sample comprised blood. The source of this sequence is a man older than 75 in good health. The V and J genes are TRBV12-3 or TRBV12-4 and TRBJ2-5; 8 positions agree with TRBD2. In DNA, the CDR3 is TGTGCCAGCAGGAGATTACTAGCGGTACAAGAGACCCAGTACTTC. It codes for CASRRLLAVQETQYF.